This is a list of T cell receptor beta chains from one sample in a study of blood T cell repertoires in COVID-19. The repertoire was sequenced with immunoSEQ multiplex PCR; TCRdb's copy has only in-frame clones and lacks some. The table has about 170,000 clones, roughly 84% seen once. Sequenced material: peripheral blood. The source is a woman over 75 with active or convalescent COVID-19. The CDR3 runs from the conserved cysteine through the conserved F or W. D genes are given only for firm matches. The listing skips clone size in some rows; elsewhere it reads once, few, many or a size class.

CDR3	DNA	size	D	V	J
CASSQGGLAGSYEQYF	TGTGCCAGCAGCCAGGGAGGACTAGCGGGATCCTACGAGCAGTACTTC	NA	TRBD2	TRBV3-1/TRBV3-2	TRBJ2-7
CASSELAGGTYEQFF	TGTGCCAGCAGCGAACTAGCGGGAGGGACGTATGAGCAGTTCTTC	NA	TRBD2	TRBV2	TRBJ2-1
CASSFSAAYGYTF	TGTGCCAGCAGTTTCTCCGCGGCCTATGGCTACACCTTC	few	NA	TRBV12-3/TRBV12-4	TRBJ1-2
CASSLYPSGVNRADTQYF	TGTGCCAGCAGTTTATATCCTAGCGGGGTGAATCGAGCAGATACGCAGTATTTT	once	TRBD2	TRBV28	TRBJ2-3
CASSATGLSPLHF	TGTGCCAGCAGCGCGACTGGACTCTCACCCCTCCACTTT	few	NA	TRBV9	TRBJ1-6
CASSPGTVGEKLFF	TGCGCCAGCAGCCCCGGGACAGTAGGTGAAAAACTGTTTTTT	NA	TRBD1	TRBV5-1	TRBJ1-4
CSVGGQPVTEAFF	TGCAGCGTCGGCGGACAGCCGGTCACTGAAGCTTTCTTT	NA	NA	TRBV29-1	TRBJ1-1
CASSFNFGLADTDTQYF	TGTGCCAGCAGTTTTAATTTTGGGCTAGCGGACACAGATACGCAGTATTTT	NA	TRBD2	TRBV28	TRBJ2-3
CASSVILGQLNEKLFF	TGTGCCAGCAGTGTGATTCTGGGACAGCTTAATGAAAAACTGTTTTTT	NA	TRBD1	TRBV6-1	TRBJ1-4
CATKGTATNEKLFF	TGTGCCACCAAGGGGACAGCAACTAATGAAAAACTGTTTTTT	NA	TRBD1	TRBV19	TRBJ1-4
CASSEGLAGGPLDEQFF	TGCGCCAGCAGCGAGGGACTAGCGGGAGGGCCGTTAGATGAGCAGTTCTTC	NA	TRBD2	TRBV5-1	TRBJ2-1
CASSSATDYGYTF	TGTGCCAGCAGCAGCGCTACGGACTATGGCTACACCTTC	NA	NA	TRBV5-5	TRBJ1-2
CATTGQRYTEAFF	TGTGCCACTACGGGACAGCGGTACACTGAAGCTTTCTTT	NA	TRBD1	TRBV19	TRBJ1-1
CASSAQGYEQYF	TGTGCCAGCAGCGCCCAGGGTTACGAGCAGTACTTC	NA	NA	TRBV5-6	TRBJ2-7
CASSFITAGDNEQFF	TGCGCCAGCAGCTTTATAACGGCGGGAGATAATGAGCAGTTCTTC	NA	TRBD2	TRBV5-1	TRBJ2-1
CASSATGGDGNTIYF	TGTGCCAGCTCGGCGACAGGGGGCGACGGAAACACCATATATTTT	few	TRBD1	TRBV18	TRBJ1-3
CASSQGVARYGYTF	TGTGCCAGCAGCCAAGGGGTAGCTCGCTATGGCTACACCTTC	NA	NA	TRBV3-1/TRBV3-2	TRBJ1-2
CASSSIGNQPQHF	TGTGCCAGCAGCTCCATAGGCAATCAGCCCCAGCATTTT	NA	NA	TRBV3-1/TRBV3-2	TRBJ1-5
CASSAGPGSGYEQYF	TGTGCCAGCAGCGCTGGCCCAGGGTCAGGGTACGAGCAGTACTTC	NA	NA	TRBV5-6	TRBJ2-7
CASSPHPPTGTGVDEQYF	TGTGCCAGCAGCCCTCACCCACCGACCGGGACAGGGGTGGACGAGCAGTACTTC	NA	TRBD1	TRBV3-1/TRBV3-2	TRBJ2-7
CASSLGASGSAQETQYF	TGCGCCAGCAGCTTGGGGGCTAGCGGGAGCGCTCAAGAGACCCAGTACTTC	NA	TRBD2	TRBV5-1	TRBJ2-5
CASSADSYGEQFF	TGCGCCAGCAGTGCGGACTCCTACGGGGAGCAGTTCTTC	NA	NA	TRBV10-1	TRBJ2-1
CASSFTMDQTRDTEAFF	TGTGCCAGCAGCTTTACCATGGACCAGACTAGGGACACTGAAGCTTTCTTT	NA	NA	TRBV7-9	TRBJ1-1
CASRGGQGNTGELFF	TGTGCCAGCAGAGGGGGCCAGGGGAACACCGGGGAGCTGTTTTTT	NA	TRBD1	TRBV2	TRBJ2-2
CATSTGVSGYTF	TGCGCCACCTCAACAGGGGTGAGCGGCTACACCTTC	NA	TRBD1	TRBV5-1	TRBJ1-2
CASSQGRALTTDTQYF	TGTGCCAGCAGCCAAGGGAGGGCCCTAACCACAGATACGCAGTATTTT	NA	TRBD2	TRBV7-8	TRBJ2-3
CASSTGSPLHF	TGTGCCAGCAGTACAGGTTCACCCCTCCACTTT	NA	NA	TRBV2	TRBJ1-6
CASSLRGGTGQFSGNTIYF	TGTGCCAGCAGCCTCCGGGGTGGGACAGGCCAATTTTCGGGAAACACCATATATTTT	NA	TRBD1	TRBV7-9	TRBJ1-3
CASSLSASFSDTQYF	TGTGCCAGCAGCTTATCGGCTAGCTTTTCAGATACGCAGTATTTT	NA	NA	TRBV13	TRBJ2-3
CASSISTPGETYEQYF	TGTGCCAGTAGTATAAGTACCCCGGGGGAAACCTACGAGCAGTACTTC	once	NA	TRBV19	TRBJ2-7
CASSALLAGPGSTDTQYF	TGTGCCAGCAGCGCCCTTCTAGCGGGACCCGGGAGCACAGATACGCAGTATTTT	few	TRBD2	TRBV11-2	TRBJ2-3
CASSEALLAFQETQYF	TGTGCCAGCAGTGAAGCCCTACTAGCATTCCAAGAGACCCAGTACTTC	NA	NA	TRBV6-1	TRBJ2-5
CSARQGANTEAFF	TGCAGCGCCCGACAGGGGGCGAACACTGAAGCTTTCTTT	NA	TRBD1	TRBV29-1	TRBJ1-1
CASSPRLGQGGTGELFF	TGTGCCAGCAGCCCCCGTTTAGGACAGGGGGGAACCGGGGAGCTGTTTTTT	NA	TRBD1	TRBV13	TRBJ2-2
CASSQVRDSLNTEAFF	TGCGCCAGCAGCCAAGTCAGGGACAGCCTGAACACTGAAGCTTTCTTT	NA	TRBD1	TRBV4-1	TRBJ1-1
CASSQELRQGILEQYF	TGCGCCAGCAGCCAAGAATTACGGCAGGGGATCTTGGAGCAGTACTTC	few	NA	TRBV4-1	TRBJ2-7
CASSTERELYNEQFF	TGTGCCAGCAGCACGGAGCGGGAGCTGTACAATGAGCAGTTCTTC	once	TRBD2	TRBV7-9	TRBJ2-1
CASRPAGHSASGELFF	TGTGCCAGCAGGCCTGCGGGGCACAGTGCGTCCGGGGAGCTGTTTTTT	NA	NA	TRBV28	TRBJ2-2
CASRPDGSGALNEQFF	TGTGCCAGCAGACCAGACGGTTCGGGAGCGTTGAATGAGCAGTTCTTC	NA	NA	TRBV27	TRBJ2-1
CASSALAGVGNNEQFF	TGTGCCAGCAGCGCATTAGCGGGAGTGGGGAACAATGAGCAGTTCTTC	NA	TRBD2	TRBV5-8	TRBJ2-1
CASSSPAGDTDTQYF	TGTGCCAGCAGCTCCCCAGCGGGAGACACAGATACGCAGTATTTT	NA	TRBD2	TRBV5-4	TRBJ2-3
CASSPPQGIRTGELFF	TGTGCCAGCTCACCACCCCAGGGGATTAGAACCGGGGAGCTGTTTTTT	once	NA	TRBV18	TRBJ2-2
CASSSTGQRESYNEQFF	TGTGCCAGCAGCTCGACAGGCCAGAGGGAGTCCTACAATGAGCAGTTCTTC	NA	NA	TRBV7-3	TRBJ2-1
CASSLETQGTEAFF	TGTGCCAGCAGCTTGGAGACTCAGGGGACTGAAGCTTTCTTT	NA	NA	TRBV5-4	TRBJ1-1
CASSIQGGTDTQYF	TGTGCCAGTAGTATCCAGGGTGGCACAGATACGCAGTATTTT	NA	NA	TRBV19	TRBJ2-3
CASSLGTDAEAFF	TGTGCCAGCAGCCTAGGGACAGATGCTGAAGCTTTCTTT	NA	TRBD1	TRBV9	TRBJ1-1
CASSQEADSTYEQYF	TGTGCCAGCAGCCAAGAGGCGGATTCAACCTACGAGCAGTACTTC	few	NA	TRBV4-2	TRBJ2-7
CASSFVAGASDTQYF	TGTGCCAGCAGCTTCGTAGCGGGAGCATCAGATACGCAGTATTTT	NA	TRBD2	TRBV5-5	TRBJ2-3
CASDRTSGRTDTQYF	TGTGCCAGCGATAGGACTAGCGGGAGAACAGATACGCAGTATTTT	few	TRBD2	TRBV5-5	TRBJ2-3
CASSFGAGANVLTF	TGTGCCAGCAGCTTCGGGGCTGGGGCCAACGTCCTGACTTTC	NA	NA	TRBV7-9	TRBJ2-6
CASSHGHSQETQYF	TGTGCCAGTAGCCACGGACACTCCCAAGAGACCCAGTACTTC	NA	NA	TRBV7-6	TRBJ2-5
CASRGTGTNTEAFF	TGTGCCAGCAGGGGAACAGGGACGAACACTGAAGCTTTCTTT	few	NA	TRBV6-4	TRBJ1-1
CASSPSGSSYNEQFF	TGCGCCAGCAGCCCGAGCGGGAGTTCCTACAATGAGCAGTTCTTC	many	TRBD2	TRBV5-1	TRBJ2-1
CAISLGQPSYEQYF	TGTGCCATCAGTTTGGGACAGCCCTCCTACGAGCAGTACTTC	NA	TRBD1	TRBV10-3	TRBJ2-7
CASSIVQAAGTGELFF	TGTGCCAGTAGTATCGTTCAAGCAGCGGGCACCGGGGAGCTGTTTTTT	NA	NA	TRBV19	TRBJ2-2
CASSVGTSVDNEQFF	TGTGCCAGCAGCGTCGGGACTAGCGTCGACAATGAGCAGTTCTTC	NA	TRBD2	TRBV11-2	TRBJ2-1